Included here is one T cell receptor (beta chain) sequence, with context. What it binds is not known. CD4+ or CD8+ T cells were sorted as naive CD45RA+ or memory CD45RO+. These data originate in a study of regulatory dendritic cells for organ transplantation. Findings and caveats of the study: Alloreactive memory CD8+ T cell pools varied considerably between individuals. Memory CD8+ T cells were the most oligoclonal; naive cells were highly diverse. Regulatory dendritic cells appeared to expand memory CD8+ clones less than mature ones.

The CDR3 is made up of 12 amino acids. V was pared by 0 bases and J by 4 bases, with 5 bases between. The germline V gene has CDR1 SGHKS and CDR2 YYEKEE (reference sequence). Method: immunoSEQ multiplex PCR; TCRdb's copy keeps in-frame clones and lacks some. Here the sample spans under 35,000 clones, around 90% being singletons. The sequence derives from a human donor in good health. Input material: naive CD4+ T cells from blood. Sample subset: CD45RA+ naive T cells. The chain carries TRBV5-5 and TRBJ2-7, with D unclear. CDR3 in DNA: TGTGCCAGCAGCTTGGGTGGATACGAGCAGTACTTC. Translating gives CASSLGGYEQYF.